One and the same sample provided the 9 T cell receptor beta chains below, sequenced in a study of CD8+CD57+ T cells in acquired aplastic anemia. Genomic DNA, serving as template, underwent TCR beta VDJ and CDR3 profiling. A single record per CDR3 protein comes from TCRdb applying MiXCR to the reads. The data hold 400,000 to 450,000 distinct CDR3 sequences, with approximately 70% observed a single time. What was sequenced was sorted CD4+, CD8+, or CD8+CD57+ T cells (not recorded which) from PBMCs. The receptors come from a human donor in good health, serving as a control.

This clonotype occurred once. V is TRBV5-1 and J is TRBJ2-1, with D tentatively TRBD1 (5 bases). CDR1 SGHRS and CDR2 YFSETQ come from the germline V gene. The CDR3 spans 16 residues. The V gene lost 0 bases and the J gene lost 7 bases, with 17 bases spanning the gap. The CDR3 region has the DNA TGCGCCAGCAGCTTGGAGACAGTCAACTCCCAAAATGAGCAGTTCTTC. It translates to CASSLETVNSQNEQFF.

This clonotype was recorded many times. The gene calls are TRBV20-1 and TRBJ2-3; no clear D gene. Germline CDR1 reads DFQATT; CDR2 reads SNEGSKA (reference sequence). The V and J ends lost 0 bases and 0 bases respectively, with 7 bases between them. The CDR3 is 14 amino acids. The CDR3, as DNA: TGCAGTGCTAGAGAGGCACGTAGCACAGATACGCAGTATTTT. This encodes CSAREARSTDTQYF.

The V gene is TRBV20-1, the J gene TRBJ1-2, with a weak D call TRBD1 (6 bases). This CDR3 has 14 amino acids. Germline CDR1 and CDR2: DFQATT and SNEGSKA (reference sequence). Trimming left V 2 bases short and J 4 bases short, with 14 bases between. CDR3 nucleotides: TGCAGTGCTAGATCGGTAGGCAGGGGCTATGGCTACACCTTC. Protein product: CSARSVGRGYGYTF.

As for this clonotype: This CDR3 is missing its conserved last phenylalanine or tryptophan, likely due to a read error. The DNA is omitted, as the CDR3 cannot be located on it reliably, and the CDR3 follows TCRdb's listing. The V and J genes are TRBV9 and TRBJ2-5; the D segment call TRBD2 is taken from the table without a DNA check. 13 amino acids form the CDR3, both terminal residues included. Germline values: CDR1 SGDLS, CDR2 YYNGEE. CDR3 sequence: CASSVGPTGRGAL.

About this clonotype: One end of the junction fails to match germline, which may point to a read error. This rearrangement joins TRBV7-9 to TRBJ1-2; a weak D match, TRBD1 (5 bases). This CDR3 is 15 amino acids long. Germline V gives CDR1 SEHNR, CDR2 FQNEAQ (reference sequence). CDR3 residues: CATSRDGGLNYRYTF. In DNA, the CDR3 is TGTGCCACCAGCAGGGACGGGGGTTTAAACTACCGCTACACCTTC.

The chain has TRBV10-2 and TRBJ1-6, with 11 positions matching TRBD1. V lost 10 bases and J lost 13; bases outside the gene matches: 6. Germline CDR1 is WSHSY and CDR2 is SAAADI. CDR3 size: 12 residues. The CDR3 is CATGGQGAPLHF. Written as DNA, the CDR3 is TGCGCCACCGGAGGACAGGGGGCGCCCCTCCACTTT.

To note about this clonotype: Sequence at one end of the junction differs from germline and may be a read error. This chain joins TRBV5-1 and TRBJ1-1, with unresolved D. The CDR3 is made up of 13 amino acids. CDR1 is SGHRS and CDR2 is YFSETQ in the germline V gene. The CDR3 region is CASSHRMGTGAFF. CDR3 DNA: TGTGCCAGCAGCCACCGAATGGGCACGGGAGCTTTCTTT.

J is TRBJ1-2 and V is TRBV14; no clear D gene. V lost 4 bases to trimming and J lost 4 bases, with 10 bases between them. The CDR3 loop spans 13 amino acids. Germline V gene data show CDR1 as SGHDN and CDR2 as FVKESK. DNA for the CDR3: TGTGCCAGCAGCCGAATAACAAGCTATGGCTACACCTTC. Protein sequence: CASSRITSYGYTF. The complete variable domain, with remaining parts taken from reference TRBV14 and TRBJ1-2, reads EAGVTQFPSHSVIEKGQTVTLRCDPISGHDNLYWYRRVMGKEIKFLLHFVKESKQDESGMPNNRFLAERTGGTYSTLKVQPAELEDSGVYFCASSRITSYGYTFGSGTRLTVV.

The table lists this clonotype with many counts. The CDR3 DNA reads as TGTGCCAGCAGTTACGGGACAGGGGAAGAGACCCAGTACTTC. Its protein product is CASSYGTGEETQYF. The rearrangement links TRBV6-6 to TRBJ2-5; 10 positions match TRBD1. There are 14 residues in the CDR3. Per germline, CDR1 MNHNY and CDR2 SVGAGI (reference sequence). V shed 2 bases and J 3 bases; nucleotides not matched to a gene: 0.